This T cell receptor (beta chain) stems from a study of cytomegalovirus exposure and HLA in healthy donors (TCRdb year 2017). About the full investigation: The 550 to 750 repertoires of the first cohort and the 95 to 150 validation repertoires were produced on the same platform, according to a later analysis. The study aimed to test whether signatures of past pathogen exposure could be identified by cataloging public T cell receptors. A separate validation cohort of 90 to 150 different subjects was used in addition to the approximately 700-subject first cohort. High-throughput TCR immunosequencing, statistical association of individual TCRs with disease status, and machine learning were combined to predict cytomegalovirus infection status.

The donors were included in the validation cohort of approximately 120 subjects, a group kept apart from the approximately 650-subject first cohort. From the cysteine through the phenylalanine, the CDR3 covers 15 amino acids. Only the CDR3 DNA is retained, 45 bases long and in frame from the first base. From a lookup of the germline V gene (reference sequence), CDR1 and CDR2 are MNHEY and SMNVEV. At the junction V is shortened by 6 bases and J by 2 bases; bases outside the gene matches: 9. As concerns this clone: Its target antigen remains unknown. Nothing much larger sits one base from this clone, and base qualities are not available.

Broader findings and caveats from the paper: All 120 or so repertoires were used to score co-occurrence in the validation cohort in a later analysis, because that analysis had no HLA typing for the cohort. Of the cluster scores, around 95% were above 0 in a later analysis, which found that TCRs clustered in the first cohort also tended to co-occur in the 120 or so validation repertoires. A few of the identified cytomegalovirus-associated TCR beta chains were confirmed in vitro to be specific for cytomegalovirus antigens. The authors suggested that the approach could potentially be generalized to other disease states and immunological phenotypes. The study gave a list of over 150 TCR beta chains associated with cytomegalovirus. While some public TCRs were present in many individuals, most TCR sequences turned up only very rarely across donors. The classifier was reported to diagnose cytomegalovirus status with high specificity and sensitivity in both the original and validation cohorts.

Receptor amplification or capture employed the immunoSEQ multiplex PCR assay. Per the source publication's procedure: To diagnose cytomegalovirus status from the catalog of TCR beta chain sequences, a statistical classification framework was built. The clones in this table, taken by TCRdb from immuneACCESS, are in-frame only. Not every clone is retained; where verified, under half of the shortfall comes from an unresolved V gene, and the cause of the rest is unknown. The V and J calls and clone size come from that table; D and trimming were worked out from the DNA. The sample includes more than 95,000 clones, with around 83% observed a single time. Jointly, the top ten make up about 4% of the sample.

This clonotype was sampled from a woman between 18 and 30 years old in good health and CMV-seropositive. Recombination connected TRBV27 to TRBJ2-7; TRBD1 fits 8 bases in the junction. The sample was PBMCs. The DNA is TGTGCCAGCAGGTACGACAGGGGAGGCACCTACGAGCAGTACTTC. Its coded protein is CASRYDRGGTYEQYF.